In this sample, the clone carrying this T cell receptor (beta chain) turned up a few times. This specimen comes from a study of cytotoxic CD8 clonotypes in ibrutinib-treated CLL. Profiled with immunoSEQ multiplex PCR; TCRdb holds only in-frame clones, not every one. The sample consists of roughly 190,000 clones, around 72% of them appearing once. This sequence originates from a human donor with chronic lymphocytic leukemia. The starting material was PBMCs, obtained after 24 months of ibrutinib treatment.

CDR3 sequence: CASSARTSGSTYNEQFF. Written as DNA, the CDR3 is TGTGCCAGCAGTGCCAGGACTAGCGGGAGTACCTACAATGAGCAGTTCTTC. J is TRBJ2-1 and V is TRBV2; 13 nucleotides align to TRBD2. The V gene's germline CDR1 is SNHLY and CDR2 FYNNEI. The trim removed 4 bases at V and 2 bases at J, leaving 5 bases unmatched. This CDR3 is 17 amino acids long.